This is a list of T cell receptor beta chains from one sample in a study of spatial heterogeneity in lung cancer. One entry per CDR3 protein, called by TCRdb with MiXCR from the 5' RACE reads. The sample comprises around 110,000 distinct CDR3 sequences, roughly an eighth of which are singletons, and 16% rests with the top ten. The material sequenced was PBMCs, taken at follow-up. These receptor sequences come from a male donor with early-stage non-small cell lung cancer. The CDR3 runs from the conserved cysteine through the conserved F or W. D genes are given only for firm matches. Rows give clone size only sometimes, using once, few, many, or a class for an expanded clone.

V	D	J	size	CDR3	DNA
TRBV6-2/TRBV6-3	NA	TRBJ1-5	many	CASSWGNNQPQHF	TGTGCCAGCTCTTGGGGGAACAATCAGCCCCAGCATTTT
TRBV3-1	NA	TRBJ1-3	many	CASSQVALSGNTIYF	TGTGCCAGCAGCCAGGTGGCCCTCTCTGGAAACACCATATATTTT
TRBV28	NA	TRBJ1-1	few	CASSLGGARLTEAFF	TGTGCCAGCAGTTTGGGGGGGGCGCGTCTCACTGAAGCTTTCTTT
TRBV6-5	TRBD2	TRBJ2-7	many	CASRSGTIGYEQYF	TGTGCCAGCAGGTCCGGGACTATTGGGTACGAGCAGTACTTC
TRBV5-1	NA	TRBJ1-1	NA	CASSLAQGRDNTEAFF	TGCGCCAGCAGCTTGGCACAGGGAAGGGACAACACTGAAGCTTTCTTT
TRBV20-1	NA	TRBJ2-1	few	CSATGTDLYNEQFF	TGCAGTGCTACCGGGACGGATTTATACAATGAGCAGTTCTTC
TRBV27	NA	TRBJ1-4	few	CASSWKGPATNEKLFF	TGTGCCAGCAGTTGGAAGGGCCCTGCAACTAATGAAAAACTGTTTTTT
TRBV6-4	NA	TRBJ1-4	NA	CASSEEQAKGVEKLFF	TGTGCCAGCAGTGAGGAACAGGCTAAGGGGGTTGAAAAACTGTTTTTT
TRBV25-1	TRBD1	TRBJ2-7	few	CAGREQGPCYEQYF	TGTGCCGGGAGAGAACAGGGGCCCTGCTACGAGCAGTACTTC
TRBV20-1	NA	TRBJ1-1	NA	CSVRGSSEAFF	TGCAGTGTTAGAGGTAGCAGTGAAGCTTTCTTT
TRBV3-1	TRBD1	TRBJ1-2	NA	CASSQGPGTGNYGYTF	TGTGCCAGCAGCCAAGGGCCGGGGACAGGGAACTATGGCTACACCTTC
TRBV11-2	NA	TRBJ2-7	many	CASSSLSSYEQYF	TGTGCCAGCAGCTCCTTGAGCTCCTACGAGCAGTACTTC
TRBV7-2	TRBD2	TRBJ2-3	few	CASSVRLAGGSTDTQYF	TGTGCCAGCAGCGTTAGACTAGCGGGGGGTAGCACAGATACGCAGTATTTT
TRBV28	TRBD1	TRBJ2-7	NA	CASWNRGDAYEQYF	TGTGCCAGCTGGAACAGGGGAGACGCCTACGAGCAGTACTTC
TRBV5-1	NA	TRBJ2-5	NA	CASSLRGGLETQYF	TGCGCCAGCAGCTTGCGTGGGGGGCTGGAGACCCAGTACTTC
TRBV27	NA	TRBJ2-5	few	CASSLPSGEW	TGTGCCAGCAGTTTGCCCTCTGGCGAGTGG
TRBV9	NA	TRBJ1-5	many	CASSPSPQDNQPQHF	TGTGCCAGCAGCCCCAGCCCCCAGGACAATCAGCCCCAGCATTTT
TRBV18	TRBD1	TRBJ2-7	NA	CASSPRDRPSSPYF	TGTGCCAGCTCACCAAGGGACAGGCCCAGTTCGCCGTACTTC
TRBV4-1	NA	TRBJ1-2	many	CASSTQGKLNYGYTF	TGCGCCAGCAGCACACAGGGAAAGTTGAACTATGGCTACACCTTC
TRBV28	TRBD1	TRBJ2-7	NA	CASSFSGTGNYEQYF	TGTGCCAGCAGTTTCAGTGGGACAGGAAACTACGAGCAGTACTTC
TRBV5-6	TRBD1	TRBJ2-3	few	CASSEDRSHGTDTQYF	TGTGCCAGCAGCGAGGACAGGTCCCATGGGACAGATACGCAGTATTTT
TRBV5-5	TRBD1	TRBJ1-2	NA	CASSFRTGSDYGYTF	TGTGCCAGCAGCTTCAGGACAGGGTCAGACTATGGCTACACCTTC
TRBV27	NA	TRBJ2-3	NA	CASSLDGSSTDTQYF	TGTGCCAGCAGTCTAGACGGGTCAAGCACAGATACGCAGTATTTT
TRBV2	TRBD1	TRBJ1-1	few	CASSLRTGGNTEAFF	TGTGCCAGCAGTCTTCGGACAGGGGGGAACACTGAAGCTTTCTTT
TRBV15	TRBD2	TRBJ2-3	many	CATSAGTSGYTDTQYF	TGTGCCACCAGCGCCGGGACTAGCGGATACACAGATACGCAGTATTTT
TRBV6-5	NA	TRBJ2-7	NA	CASSGSVVPYEQYF	TGTGCCAGCAGCGGAAGTGTAGTCCCTTACGAGCAGTACTTC
TRBV6-2/TRBV6-3	NA	TRBJ2-7	many	CASTQGGYEQYF	TGTGCCAGCACCCAGGGGGGCTACGAGCAGTACTTC
TRBV10-3	TRBD1	TRBJ1-2	NA	CAIKRGTGEQYGYTF	TGTGCCATCAAGCGGGGAACAGGGGAACAATATGGCTACACCTTC
TRBV5-1	TRBD2	TRBJ2-1	NA	CASSWTPSGGTYNEQFF	TGCGCCAGCAGCTGGACCCCTAGCGGGGGCACGTACAATGAGCAGTTCTTC
TRBV10-3	NA	TRBJ2-1	many	CAISEPPHNEQFF	TGTGCCATCAGTGAGCCCCCCCACAATGAGCAGTTCTTC
TRBV7-9	TRBD1	TRBJ2-7	few	CASRVDRSSYEQYF	TGTGCCAGCAGGGTGGACAGGTCATCCTACGAGCAGTACTTC
TRBV6-1	NA	TRBJ1-1	few	CASSERWVRTNTEAFF	TGTGCCAGCAGTGAACGTTGGGTAAGGACGAACACTGAAGCTTTCTTT
TRBV28	NA	TRBJ2-2	NA	CASSLPQNTGELFF	TGTGCCAGCAGTCTTCCACAGAACACCGGGGAGCTGTTTTTT
TRBV20-1	NA	TRBJ2-4	NA	CSARGGKGDIQYF	TGCAGTGCTAGGGGCGGTAAGGGAGACATTCAGTACTTC
TRBV6-1	NA	TRBJ1-5	many	CASRGNSNQPQHF	TGTGCCAGCAGGGGCAATAGCAATCAGCCCCAGCATTTT
TRBV7-9	NA	TRBJ1-2	few	CASSFETDRYGYTF	TGTGCCAGCAGCTTTGAGACAGATCGCTATGGCTACACCTTC
TRBV10-3	TRBD1	TRBJ1-6	many	CAISETGQANNSPLHF	TGTGCCATCAGTGAGACAGGACAGGCGAATAATTCACCCCTCCACTTT
TRBV10-3	NA	TRBJ1-2	NA	CAIRGPGTNYGYTF	TGTGCCATCAGAGGACCAGGGACGAACTATGGCTACACCTTC
TRBV27	NA	TRBJ1-6	few	CASSLILGGNSPLHF	TGTGCCAGCAGTTTAATCCTCGGGGGTAATTCACCCCTCCACTTT
TRBV27	NA	TRBJ2-4	NA	CASSSYMTRFKNIQYF	TGTGCCAGCAGTTCCTACATGACTAGATTCAAAAACATTCAGTACTTC
TRBV11-2	NA	TRBJ2-1	many	CASRSARGLSSYNEQFF	TGTGCCAGCAGATCCGCACGGGGTTTGAGTTCCTACAATGAGCAGTTCTTC
TRBV10-3	TRBD1	TRBJ1-1	few	CAIRGQGAHTEAFF	TGTGCCATCAGGGGACAGGGTGCACACACTGAAGCTTTCTTT
TRBV20-1	TRBD2	TRBJ2-1	many	CSATSSGGPPYNEQFF	TGCAGTGCTACGTCTAGCGGGGGCCCCCCCTACAATGAGCAGTTCTTC
TRBV29-1	NA	TRBJ1-1	many	CSVQPRQDRAFF	TGCAGCGTTCAACCAAGGCAGGATCGAGCTTTCTTT
TRBV12-3/TRBV12-4	NA	TRBJ2-3	few	CASGTPGDTQYF	TGTGCCAGCGGGACCCCGGGGGATACGCAGTATTTT
TRBV28	TRBD1	TRBJ1-5	NA	CASSLLGQGVGQPQHF	TGTGCCAGCAGTTTACTTGGACAGGGAGTAGGTCAGCCCCAGCATTTT